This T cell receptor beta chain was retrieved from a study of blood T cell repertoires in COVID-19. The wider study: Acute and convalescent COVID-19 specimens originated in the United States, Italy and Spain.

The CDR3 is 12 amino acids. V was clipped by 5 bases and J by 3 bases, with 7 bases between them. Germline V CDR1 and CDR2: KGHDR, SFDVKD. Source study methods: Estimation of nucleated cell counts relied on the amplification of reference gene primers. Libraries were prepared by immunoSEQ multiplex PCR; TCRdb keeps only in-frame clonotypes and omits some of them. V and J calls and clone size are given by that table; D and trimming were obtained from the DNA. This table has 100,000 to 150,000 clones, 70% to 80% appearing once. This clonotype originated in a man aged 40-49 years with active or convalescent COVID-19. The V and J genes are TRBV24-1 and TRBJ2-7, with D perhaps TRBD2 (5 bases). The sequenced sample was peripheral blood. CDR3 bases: TGTGCCACCAGTGCCGGGAACTACGAGCAGTACTTC. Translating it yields CATSAGNYEQYF.